These T cell receptor beta chains were read from a single sample in a study of CD4+ T cells in melanoma. Using immunoSEQ multiplex PCR, the repertoire was profiled, and TCRdb retains in-frame clones only, with some absent. The sample lists about 140,000 clones; approximately 91% were seen once. These receptors all stem from a human donor with melanoma. The CDR3 runs from the conserved cysteine through the conserved F or W. The D gene is left open where the match is weak. Size is stated for part of the rows, as once, few or many counts, or as a class when the clone is expanded.

size,J,V,D,DNA,CDR3
.,TRBJ1-4,TRBV20-1,.,TGCAGTGCTAGTCCAGTCGAAAAACTGTTTTTT,CSASPVEKLFF
once,TRBJ2-3,TRBV19,TRBD2,TGTGCCAGTAGTTCCGGGACTAGCGGGGGGTGGGATATAGCGACAGATACGCAGTATTTT,CASSSGTSGGWDIATDTQYF
.,TRBJ1-2,TRBV10-2,TRBD1,TGCGCCAGTGGGGGACAGGGGGGTGTCTATGGCTACACCTTC,CASGGQGGVYGYTF
.,TRBJ1-1,TRBV5-4,.,TGTGCCAGCAGCATCAGGGTCCGTCACACTGAAGCTTTCTTT,CASSIRVRHTEAFF
.,TRBJ1-5,TRBV19,.,TGTGCCAGTAGTAAAGGACAAAATAGCAATCAGCCCCAGCATTTT,CASSKGQNSNQPQHF
.,TRBJ2-7,TRBV5-8,.,TGTGCCAGCAGCTGGACCGGGACGGTATCCTACGAGCAGTACTTC,CASSWTGTVSYEQYF
.,TRBJ1-1,TRBV5-4,.,TGTGCCAGCAGCTTTGACCTACTCATGAACACTGAAGCTTTCTTT,CASSFDLLMNTEAFF
.,TRBJ2-1,TRBV4-1,.,TGCGCCAGCAGCCAAGAGGTATCGCGGGGTGGCGAGTTCTTC,CASSQEVSRGGEFF
.,TRBJ1-4,TRBV7-9,.,TGTGCCAGCAGCTTAGTGGCAGCTTCTAATGAAAAACTGTTTTTT,CASSLVAASNEKLFF
.,TRBJ1-1,TRBV5-1,.,TGCGCCAGCAGCTTGGGGTTCGTGAACACTGAAGCTTTCTTT,CASSLGFVNTEAFF
.,TRBJ1-1,TRBV5-1,.,TGCGCCAGCAGCTTGGGGCGTGAGGGGGTGAACACTGAAGCTTTCTTT,CASSLGREGVNTEAFF
.,TRBJ1-4,TRBV7-9,.,TGTGCCAGCGTCAGGTCTTCAACTAATGAAAAACTGTTTTTT,CASVRSSTNEKLFF
.,TRBJ1-2,TRBV30,TRBD1,TGTGCCTGGAGGCACAGGGGGCTCCGGGATGGCTACACCTTC,CAWRHRGLRDGYTF
once,TRBJ2-5,TRBV6-6,.,TGTGCCAGCAGTTCACATGACCGACAAGAGACCCAGTACTTC,CASSSHDRQETQYF
.,TRBJ2-2,TRBV11-2,.,TGTGCCAGCAGCTTACTGGACGGGACGAACACCGGGGAGCTGTTTTTT,CASSLLDGTNTGELFF
.,TRBJ2-1,TRBV5-1,.,TGCGCCAGCAGCTTGGGGGAGTCCTACAATGAGCAGTTCTTC,CASSLGESYNEQFF
once,TRBJ1-2,TRBV7-3,TRBD1,TGTGCCAGCAGCCCGAGCACAGGGGACTATGGCTACACCTTC,CASSPSTGDYGYTF
.,TRBJ1-2,TRBV10-2,.,TGCGCCAGCAGTGATCTGAGCTATGGCTACACCTTC,CASSDLSYGYTF
.,TRBJ2-2,TRBV6-1,TRBD2,TGTGCCAGCAGAAGCGGGGGGGCAGTCGGGGAGCTGTTTTTT,CASRSGGAVGELFF
.,TRBJ1-2,TRBV18,.,TGTGCCAGCTCTCAATCTCGGACAGTATACTATGGCTACACCTTC,CASSQSRTVYYGYTF
.,TRBJ2-3,TRBV11-1,TRBD2,TGTGCCAGCAGCTTGGTGTCTAGCGGATCCACAGATACGCAGTATTTT,CASSLVSSGSTDTQYF
.,TRBJ1-2,TRBV4-2,.,TGTGCCAGCAGCCAAGATATTTTTATAGGGGTCGACTATGGCTACACCTTC,CASSQDIFIGVDYGYTF
once,TRBJ1-2,TRBV5-1,.,TGCGCCAGCAGCTTGACGGGTGAGGACTATGGCTACACCTTC,CASSLTGEDYGYTF
.,TRBJ1-1,TRBV18,.,TGTGCCAGCTCACCAAGTCAGGGAGTGAACACTGAAGCTTTCTTT,CASSPSQGVNTEAFF
.,TRBJ2-5,TRBV25-1,TRBD2,TGTGCCAGCAGTGGGGGACTAGCGTACCAAGAGACCCAGTACTTC,CASSGGLAYQETQYF
.,TRBJ1-4,TRBV18,.,TGTGCCAGCTCACCTAAGACGGACAGTCTTTTAGAAAAACTGTTTTTT,CASSPKTDSLLEKLFF
once,TRBJ2-1,TRBV4-2,.,TGTGCCAGCAGCCAATACCGGGATCAGGCTACCGAGCAGTTCTTC,CASSQYRDQATEQFF
once,TRBJ2-1,TRBV5-4,.,TGTGCCAGCACCCCATGGGGGGGGGCACCGCAGTTCTTC,CASTPWGGAPQFF
.,TRBJ1-2,TRBV6-5,.,TGTGCCAGCAGTTACGACGGAAACTATGGCTACACCTTC,CASSYDGNYGYTF
.,TRBJ1-5,TRBV10-1,TRBD1,TGCGCCAGCCAGACAGGGAACCTTAGCAATCAGCCCCAGCATTTT,CASQTGNLSNQPQHF
.,TRBJ2-3,TRBV5-1,TRBD2,TGCGCCAGCAGCTTCAGCGGGGACGGCACAGATACGCAGTATTTT,CASSFSGDGTDTQYF
.,TRBJ1-5,TRBV2,.,TGTGCCAGCAGTCTCCAGGCCGGGGGCTCCAATCAGCCCCAGCATTTT,CASSLQAGGSNQPQHF
.,TRBJ1-3,TRBV18,.,TGTGCCAGCTCACAAAGCGGTACACCAAGAAACACCATATATTTT,CASSQSGTPRNTIYF
.,TRBJ2-3,TRBV11-2,TRBD2,TGTGCCAGCAGCGTCCGACTAGCGGGGGAATCCGATACGCAGTATTTT,CASSVRLAGESDTQYF
.,TRBJ2-1,TRBV29-1,TRBD2,TGCAGCGGGGGGTTGGCGGGGGACTACAATGAGCAGTTCTTC,CSGGLAGDYNEQFF
.,TRBJ2-5,TRBV7-7,.,TGTGCCAGCAGCTCAACAGGGACGGTAAAGACCCAGTACTTC,CASSSTGTVKTQYF
.,TRBJ2-5,TRBV30,TRBD2,TGTGCCTGGGGGACTAGCGGGCAAGAGACCCAGTACTTC,CAWGTSGQETQYF
.,TRBJ1-1,TRBV18,.,TGTGCCAGCTCACTTTTACGACAAGAAGCTTTCTTT,CASSLLRQEAFF
.,TRBJ2-1,TRBV7-3,.,TGTGCCAGCAGCTTAACTGGGAATGAGCAGTTCTTC,CASSLTGNEQFF
.,TRBJ2-3,TRBV7-3,TRBD1,TGTGCCAGCAGCCCCCGACAGGGCCGCACAGATACGCAGTATTTT,CASSPRQGRTDTQYF
few,TRBJ2-5,TRBV5-1,.,TGCGCCAGCAGCTCCCAAATTTTAGGGCAGGGCGGAGAGACCCAGTACTTC,CASSSQILGQGGETQYF
once,TRBJ2-7,TRBV19,.,TGTGCCAGTACCTCAAAAGGGTGGGTCTCCGAGCAGTACTTC,CASTSKGWVSEQYF
.,TRBJ1-1,TRBV5-1,.,TGCGCCAGCCGACCCCCCGGGACGGCGAACACTGAAGCTTTCTTT,CASRPPGTANTEAFF
few,TRBJ2-7,TRBV6-1,TRBD1,TGTGCCAGCGTCGCAGGGGGCTCCTACGAGCAGTACTTC,CASVAGGSYEQYF
.,TRBJ2-3,TRBV13,TRBD2,TGTGCCAGCCGAGCGGGGGGTAGGACAGATACGCAGTATTTT,CASRAGGRTDTQYF
.,TRBJ1-2,TRBV6-1,.,TGTGCCAGCAGTGAAGAGCGCTTCCTATATGGCTACACCTTC,CASSEERFLYGYTF
.,TRBJ2-2,TRBV9,TRBD2,TGTGCCAGCAGCGTAGACCCTAGCGGGCCGAACACCGGGGAGCTGTTTTTT,CASSVDPSGPNTGELFF
.,TRBJ1-2,TRBV6-5,TRBD1,TGTGCCAGCAGTTATTTCGGACAGGAAAATGGCTACACCTTC,CASSYFGQENGYTF
.,TRBJ2-7,TRBV30,.,TGTGCCTGGAGTGTAGCTAGAGCCCAGAGGCGGTACTTC,CAWSVARAQRRYF
few,TRBJ1-4,TRBV19,TRBD1,TGTGCCAGTAAAACGGGACAGGTCAATGAAAAACTGTTTTTT,CASKTGQVNEKLFF
.,TRBJ1-4,TRBV30,.,TGTGCCTGGAAGCAGGGTGGGGAAAAACTGTTTTTT,CAWKQGGEKLFF
.,TRBJ1-2,TRBV6-1,.,TGTGCCAGCAGGGCGACGAACGGTGGCTACACCTTC,CASRATNGGYTF
.,TRBJ2-7,TRBV6-1,.,TGTGCCAGCAGCAACAGGGAATCCTACGAGCAGTACTTC,CASSNRESYEQYF